This entry lists 29 T cell receptor beta chains sequenced from one sample in a study of beta chain features in type 1 diabetes. Every isolated RNA sample was fully reverse transcribed, so sequencing captured expressed TCRB transcripts. Sequencing was performed with immunoSEQ multiplex PCR; in TCRdb, only in-frame clones are kept and a portion is missing. This table has about 410,000 clones, roughly 14% appearing once. The sequenced material came from naive CD4+ T cells from blood. The receptor set was obtained from a young man in good health.

This clone was counted only a few times. V gene TRBV2 combines with J gene TRBJ1-3, with 8 bases matching TRBD1. The ends lost 8 bases at V and 0 bases at J; junction bases unmatched: 6. The CDR3 consists of 15 residues. Germline V gene sequence: CDR1 SNHLY, CDR2 FYNNEI. The CDR3 region has the DNA TGTGCCAGCGATAGACAGGGGAGCTCTGGAAACACCATATATTTT. Translating gives CASDRQGSSGNTIYF.

The chain combines TRBV7-3 with TRBJ2-3; TRBD2 matches at 9 bases. Trimming removed 2 bases from V and 5 bases from J; junction bases left unmatched: 8. Germline CDR1 is SGHTA and CDR2 is FQGTGA. The CDR3 runs to 16 residues. The CDR3 loop reads CASSLSGAGGIDTQYF. CDR3 nucleotides: TGTGCCAGCAGCTTATCGGGAGCGGGAGGAATAGATACGCAGTATTTT.

The V and J genes are TRBV5-1 and TRBJ2-3; TRBD2 might be the D (5 bases). Trimming removed 5 bases from V and 0 bases from J, with 16 bases in between. Germline V lookup: CDR1 SGHRS, CDR2 YFSETQ. The CDR3 contains 16 residues. CDR3 nucleotide sequence: TGCGCCAGCAGTCTAAGGCGGGTGACTAGCACAGATACGCAGTATTTT. Amino acid sequence: CASSLRRVTSTDTQYF.

There are a few counts of this clone. The chain links TRBV25-1 to TRBJ1-2, with 7 bases identical to TRBD1. The J segment lost 4 bases and the V segment lost 5 bases, leaving 4 bases of the junction unmatched. The length of the CDR3 is 13 residues. From germline, CDR1 is MGHDK and CDR2 SYGVNS. The chain's CDR3 is CASSRQGGYGYTF. The CDR3 DNA reads as TGTGCCAGCAGTCGACAGGGCGGCTATGGCTACACCTTC.

This clone was observed a few times. J is TRBJ2-1 and V is TRBV9, with a weak D call TRBD2 (6 bases). This CDR3 is built from 15 residues. Germline CDR1 SGDLS, CDR2 YYNGEE. Trimming cost V 4 bases and J 2 bases, with 13 bases left between them. For the CDR3, the DNA is TGTGCCAGCAGCCCCCCACGGGGGACCTACAATGAGCAGTTCTTC. Protein: CASSPPRGTYNEQFF.

The chain employs TRBV30 and TRBJ2-3; 11 bases align to TRBD2. V dropped 4 bases and J dropped 3; count of bases not matched to a gene: 3. The germline V gene has CDR1 GTSNPN and CDR2 SVGIG (reference sequence). The CDR3 has 14 amino acids. CDR3 residues: CAWKLAGVTDTQYF. In DNA, the CDR3 is TGTGCCTGGAAACTAGCGGGAGTAACAGATACGCAGTATTTT.

In its sample, this clone was seen a few times. The J gene is TRBJ2-2, the V gene TRBV9; D may be TRBD1 (6 bases). The CDR3 loop spans 16 amino acids. With 4 bases removed from V and 3 bases from J, the gap between germline ends came to 16 bases. The germline CDR1 and CDR2 sequences are SGDLS and YYNGEE. This CDR3 reads CASSPLDRGDTGELFF. The CDR3 DNA is TGTGCCAGCAGCCCACTGGACAGAGGGGACACCGGGGAGCTGTTTTTT.

This clone has more than one count but fewer than ten. This rearrangement joins TRBV6-5 to TRBJ1-2, with a possible D match to TRBD1 (5 bases). Between the trimmed V and J ends, which lost 2 bases and 5 bases, there was a span of 12 bases. The CDR3 loop spans 14 amino acids. Germline assignment: CDR1 MNHEY and CDR2 SVGAGI. CDR3 protein: CASSYANPGYGYTF. In DNA form, the CDR3 reads TGTGCCAGCAGTTACGCGAATCCAGGGTATGGCTACACCTTC.

This clone has more than one count but fewer than ten. This chain's CDR3 is CASSTGELFF. CDR3 nucleotides: TGTGCCAGCAGCACCGGGGAGCTGTTTTTT. The rearrangement uses TRBV7-9 and TRBJ2-2, with D hard to call. V was cut by 5 bases and J by 5 bases, with 0 bases left in between. This CDR3 comprises 10 residues. Per the germline V gene, CDR1 is SEHNR and CDR2 is FQNEAQ (reference sequence).

This clone was seen a few times. For the CDR3, the DNA is TGTGCCAGCAGGCCCCTAGCGGGACACTCCTACGAGCAGTACGTC. This codes for CASRPLAGHSYEQYV. J is TRBJ2-7 and V is TRBV6-5; 9 bases align to TRBD2. Germline CDR1 and CDR2: MNHEY and SVGAGI. The CDR3 contains 15 residues. Losses at the gene ends were 6 bases for V and 0 bases for J; bases not matched to a gene: 6.

The V and J genes are TRBV15 and TRBJ1-1; D not resolved. Germline lookup yields CDR1 LNHNV and CDR2 YYDKDF (reference sequence). The CDR3 consists of 12 residues. Trimming stripped 8 bases from V and 4 bases from J, with 11 bases between. The CDR3 coding sequence is TGTGCCACCCATAAGTCCAGCACTGAAGCTTTCTTT. Its protein is CATHKSSTEAFF.

The chain links TRBV7-8 to TRBJ2-1; a weak D match, TRBD1 (6 bases). The CDR3 contains 15 residues. Trimming took 2 bases from V and 2 from J, leaving 10 bases between them. Germline values: CDR1 SGHVS, CDR2 FQNEAQ. For the CDR3, the DNA is TGTGCCAGCAGCTTAAGACAGGTACCCTACAATGAGCAGTTCTTC. Protein sequence: CASSLRQVPYNEQFF.

This clone was seen only a few times. This CDR3 is also generated by other DNA sequences in the sample. The chain is built from TRBV29-1 and TRBJ1-4; D uncertain. CDR3 length equals 13 residues. The germline V and J ends were trimmed by 4 bases and 8 bases, with 14 bases remaining between them. The germline gives CDR1 SQVTM, CDR2 ANQGSEA. The CDR3 loop is CSVVRNSGEKLFF. CDR3 DNA: TGCAGCGTTGTGCGGAACTCCGGGGAAAAACTGTTTTTT.

This sequence joins TRBV7-2 and TRBJ1-2; 9 bases are a match to TRBD1. Trimming removed 4 bases from V and 6 bases from J; junction bases left unmatched: 6. The CDR3 sequence is 14 residues long. The germline gives CDR1 SGHTA, CDR2 FQGNSA. DNA for the CDR3: TGTGCCAGCAGCTCAACGTGGACAGGGGATGGCTACACCTTC. Its protein product is CASSSTWTGDGYTF. Based on the CDR3 plus reference TRBV7-2 and TRBJ1-2, the full variable domain is GAGVSQSPSNKVTEKGKDVELRCDPISGHTALYWYRQSLGQGLEFLIYFQGNSAPDKSGLPSDRFSAERTGGSVSTLTIQRTQQEDSAVYLCASSSTWTGDGYTFGSGTRLTVV.

V usage is TRBV27 and J usage is TRBJ2-5, with TRBD2 as a possible D gene (5 bases). Trimming pared 0 bases from V and 1 base from J, leaving 6 bases between. The germline gives CDR1 MNHEY, CDR2 SMNVEV (reference sequence). The CDR3 contains 14 residues. CDR3 in amino acids: CASSLSRGQETQYF. The CDR3 region has the DNA TGTGCCAGCAGTTTATCCCGGGGCCAAGAGACCCAGTACTTC.

This clone was detected once. The chain uses TRBV7-3 and TRBJ2-5; 10 positions agree with TRBD2. Looked up from germline, CDR1 is SGHTA and CDR2 is FQGTGA. V lost 2 bases to trimming and J lost 4 bases; unmatched junction nucleotides: 4. The CDR3 consists of 15 residues. The CDR3 is CASSLASGSRETQYF. The CDR3 nucleotides read TGTGCCAGCAGCTTAGCTAGCGGGAGTAGAGAGACCCAGTACTTC.

V and J are TRBV2 and TRBJ2-7; no clear D gene. Trimming stripped 4 bases from V and 4 bases from J, with 8 bases between. The V gene's germline CDR1 is SNHLY and CDR2 FYNNEI. This CDR3 is 12 amino acids long. This CDR3 reads CASSAQSYEQYV. Written as DNA, the CDR3 is TGTGCCAGCAGTGCGCAGTCTTACGAGCAGTACGTC.

This clone was observed a few times. This chain joins TRBV5-4 and TRBJ2-1; 7 positions agree with TRBD2. CDR3 length: 13 amino acids. The germline CDR1 and CDR2 sequences are SGHNT and YYREEE (reference sequence). Trimming at V came to 1 base and at J to 9 bases, leaving 4 bases not matched to a gene. The CDR3 reads CASSLTSVPEQFF. The CDR3 DNA reads as TGTGCCAGCAGCTTGACTAGCGTGCCTGAGCAGTTCTTC. Drawing the rest from reference TRBV5-4 and TRBJ2-1, the complete variable domain is ETGVTQSPTHLIKTRGQQVTLRCSSQSGHNTVSWYQQALGQGPQFIFQYYREEENGRGNFPPRFSGLQFPNYSSELNVNALELDDSALYLCASSLTSVPEQFFGPGTRLTVL.

This clone was counted only a few times. This rearrangement joins TRBV10-3 to TRBJ1-3, with D maybe TRBD1 (5 bases). The CDR3 consists of 16 residues. Germline lookup yields CDR1 ENHRY and CDR2 SYGVKD. V was shortened by 4 bases and J by 4 bases, with 17 bases between the two germline ends. The CDR3 coding sequence is TGTGCCATCAGTGCGCAGGGCAGAGCGTCGGGAAACACCATATATTTT. It specifies CAISAQGRASGNTIYF.

The V gene is TRBV2, the J gene TRBJ1-1; D might be TRBD1 (6 bases). The V gene's germline CDR1 is SNHLY and CDR2 FYNNEI. The CDR3 is 14 residues long. Trimming removed 6 bases at V and 0 bases at J, with 11 bases between. The CDR3 DNA follows: TGTGCCAGCAGCCTGACAGGATTGAACACTGAAGCTTTCTTT. It codes for CASSLTGLNTEAFF.

V is TRBV7-2 and J is TRBJ2-1, with 10 positions matching TRBD1. This CDR3 comprises 17 residues. Trimming at V came to 2 bases and at J to 9 bases, leaving 13 bases not matched to a gene. Per the germline V gene, CDR1 is SGHTA and CDR2 is FQGNSA. The CDR3: CASSLTATTGGGGEQFF. CDR3 DNA sequence: TGTGCCAGCAGCTTAACTGCCACGACAGGGGGCGGAGGTGAGCAGTTCTTC.

The J gene is TRBJ2-4, the V gene TRBV30; 7 bases match TRBD2. There are 15 residues in the CDR3. Trimming cost V 0 bases and J 3 bases; bases outside gene matches: 5. Germline CDR1 is GTSNPN and CDR2 is SVGIG (reference sequence). CDR3 nucleotide sequence: TGTGCCTGGAGTGTACCAGCGGGAATCAAAAACATTCAGTACTTC. Translation: CAWSVPAGIKNIQYF.

The chain is built from TRBV7-2 and TRBJ2-1; TRBD2 matches at 10 bases. CDR3 length: 16 residues. The germline V gene encodes CDR1 SGHTA and CDR2 FQGNSA. J lost 7 bases, V lost 4 bases, and 10 bases had no gene match. CDR3 DNA: TGTGCCAGCAGCTCCACCGGGACTAGCGCACAAAATGAGCAGTTCTTC. Its protein product is CASSSTGTSAQNEQFF.

In the case of this clone: Distinct nucleotide sequences in the sample also encode this CDR3. The rearrangement uses TRBV20-1 and TRBJ2-5; no reliable D call. CDR1 is DFQATT, CDR2 SNEGSKA, per germline (reference sequence). CDR3 length: 10 residues. The V gene lost 5 bases and the J gene lost 2 bases, with 3 bases spanning the gap. CDR3 sequence: CSASQETQYF. In DNA, the CDR3 is TGCAGTGCTTCTCAAGAGACCCAGTACTTC.

The chain combines TRBV7-2 with TRBJ1-1; 7 bases are a match to TRBD1. The CDR3 extends over 16 amino acids. V dropped 5 bases and J dropped 0; count of bases not matched to a gene: 9. Per germline, CDR1 SGHTA and CDR2 FQGNSA. The CDR3, as DNA: TGTGCCAGCAGCCTGGGACAGACGAGCGTGAACACTGAAGCTTTCTTT. This codes for CASSLGQTSVNTEAFF.

The J gene is TRBJ2-7, the V gene TRBV9, with D tentatively TRBD2 (6 bases). CDR3 length: 12 residues. The germline CDR1 and CDR2 sequences are SGDLS and YYNGEE. The CDR3 bases are TGTGGTCGTAGCGGTTATCCCTACGAGCAGTACGTC. Translated: CGRSGYPYEQYV.

This clone was seen only a few times. This chain links TRBV30 with TRBJ1-2, with 8 nucleotides matching TRBD1. The CDR3 has 14 amino acids. V dropped 6 bases and J dropped 4; count of bases not matched to a gene: 10. Germline V gene sequence: CDR1 GTSNPN, CDR2 SVGIG (reference sequence). This CDR3 reads CACLDRGFGYGYTF. CDR3 bases: TGTGCCTGTCTTGACAGGGGATTCGGCTATGGCTACACCTTC.

The chain couples TRBV12-5 to TRBJ2-2; 11 bases are shared with TRBD2. V was pared by 6 bases and J by 4 bases, with 4 bases of the junction left unmatched. This CDR3 region has 15 residues. CDR1 and CDR2 (germline): LGHNT, FRNRAP. CDR3 residues: CASGQGLAVTGELFF. As DNA, the CDR3 is TGTGCTAGTGGGCAGGGACTAGCGGTCACCGGGGAGCTGTTTTTT.

Only a few counts were recorded for this clone. The chain carries TRBV7-8 and TRBJ2-5; D perhaps matches TRBD1 (6 bases). V dropped 6 bases and J dropped 5 bases, with 16 bases sitting between them. Germline V gives CDR1 SGHVS, CDR2 FQNEAQ. CDR3 length: 14 amino acids. CDR3 in DNA: TGTGCCAGCAGAGGGACACCGGACGGGGAGACCCAGTACTTC. The encoded protein is CASRGTPDGETQYF.